This section outlines one T cell receptor (beta chain) sequence together with its context. The antigen this receptor binds is unknown. No quality values exist for individual bases; no much larger clone is one base distant. This CDR3 is also generated by other DNA sequences in the sample. The data originate from a study of blood T cell repertoires in COVID-19 (dated by TCRdb to the early 2020s). General notes on the study: The collaborator samples originated in the United States, Italy and Spain and spanned the acute and convalescent phases of COVID-19. The repertoires were released in a freely available public database intended as a resource for research on the immune response to SARS-CoV-2. The material from the prospective study consisted of cDNA or gDNA derived from T cells, B-cell-depleted T cells, or PBMCs. HLA class I and class II types, where available, came from metadata supplied by the sample provider rather than from assay-based typing. The dataset comprised deeply sampled blood TCRbeta repertoires from subjects exposed to, actively infected with, or recovered from COVID-19. Samples were obtained from the ongoing ImmuneRACE study (first 160 participants) and from roughly 1,300 subjects provided by 6 global collaborators. Nearly every sample came with metadata listing a de-identified subject ID, COVID-19 status, age in years and sex.

TCRbeta CDR3 regions were amplified from genomic DNA using the immunoSEQ Assay, a bias-controlled multiplex PCR. The paper's processing steps were these. The number of nucleated cells in each sample was estimated from the amplification of reference gene primers within the assay. Sequence reads were collapsed and filtered to measure the absolute abundance of every unique TCRbeta CDR3 rearrangement. Productive Simpson clonality was computed per sample as the square root of Simpson's diversity index over productive rearrangements. TCRdb obtained this table from immuneACCESS and retained in-frame rearrangements with V and J assigned. These tables miss some clones; where compared with another copy, unresolved V genes account for less than half of the shortfall, and the remainder is unexplained. From that table come the V and J calls and clone size; the DNA was used to work out D and trimming. Counted in this sample were 240,000 or so clones; approximately 86% of them appeared once. Clones ranked in the top ten supply more than 6.5% of the sample.

Trimming removed 3 bases from V and 0 bases from J, leaving 8 bases between the germline ends. Per the germline V gene, SQVTM is the CDR1 and ANQGSEA is the CDR2. Reading from cysteine to phenylalanine, the CDR3 counts 13 amino acids. The CDR3 DNA has 39 bases and is translated from base 1. The collaborating institutions used their own protocols to collect whole blood in K2EDTA tubes. For TCRbeta analysis, collaborators shipped samples as frozen whole blood, isolated PBMCs, or DNA extracted from either of those sample types. General findings and caveats noted by the study authors: The quantity of clinical and demographic metadata differed by source and by participant and was supplied without curation.

The chain joins TRBV29-1 to TRBJ1-1, with no D gene named confidently. The receptor's source is a woman aged 70 to 79 with active or convalescent COVID-19. The sample consisted of peripheral blood. This receptor carries the CDR3 CSVDPGMNTEAFF. The nucleotides read TGCAGCGTTGACCCGGGTATGAACACTGAAGCTTTCTTT.